This record looks at one T cell receptor beta chain sequence and its context. The target antigen is unknown. The data are from a study of cytomegalovirus exposure and HLA in healthy donors. The PCR had 60 Vbeta and 13 Jbeta primers. The data were produced by immunoSEQ multiplex PCR, yet TCRdb's version contains in-frame clones alone and is incomplete. In the table there are 200,000 to 250,000 clones, 82% of which are singletons. CDR3 length equals 15 residues. Trimming removed 4 bases from V and 3 bases from J; junction bases left unmatched: 7. Germline-derived CDR1 and CDR2 are SGDLS and YYNGEE. Overall study findings and caveats: Testing in vitro showed a few CMV-associated chains specific for CMV antigens.

V is TRBV9 and J is TRBJ1-2; 9 bases agree with TRBD1. The sample comprised PBMCs. The clonotype was recovered from a woman in her thirties or forties in good health and CMV-seronegative. The CDR3 region is CASSHGTGKDYGYTF. The CDR3, as DNA: TGTGCCAGCAGCCACGGGACAGGGAAAGACTATGGCTACACCTTC. The full variable domain, its missing parts supplied by reference TRBV9 and TRBJ1-2, is DSGVTQTPKHLITATGQRVTLRCSPRSGDLSVYWYQQSLDQGLQFLIQYYNGEERAKGNILERFSAQQFPDLHSELNLSSLELGDSALYFCASSHGTGKDYGYTFGSGTRLTVV.